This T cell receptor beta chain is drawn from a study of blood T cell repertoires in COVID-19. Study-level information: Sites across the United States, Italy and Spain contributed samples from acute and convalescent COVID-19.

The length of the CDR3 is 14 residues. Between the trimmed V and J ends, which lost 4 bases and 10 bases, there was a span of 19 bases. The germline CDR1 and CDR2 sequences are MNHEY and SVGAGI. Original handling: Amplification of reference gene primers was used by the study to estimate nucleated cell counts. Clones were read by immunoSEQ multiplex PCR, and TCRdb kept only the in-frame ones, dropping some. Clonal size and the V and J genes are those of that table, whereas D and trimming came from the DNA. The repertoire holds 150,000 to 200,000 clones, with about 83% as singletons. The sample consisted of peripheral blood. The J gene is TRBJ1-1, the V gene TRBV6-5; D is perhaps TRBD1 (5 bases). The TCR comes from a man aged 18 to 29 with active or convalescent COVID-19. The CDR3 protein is CASSSPPRSQGAFF. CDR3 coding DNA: TGTGCCAGCAGTTCTCCACCAAGATCCCAGGGAGCTTTCTTT.